Listed here are 30 T cell receptor beta chains from one sample, sequenced in a study of blood T cell repertoires in COVID-19. Profiling relied on immunoSEQ multiplex PCR, and the TCRdb table lists in-frame clones only, not all of them. The data contain roughly 40,000 clones, about 86% of them seen just once; the ten biggest clones take up roughly 45%. Sequenced material: peripheral blood. The receptor source for this set is a woman of 80 years or more with active or convalescent COVID-19.

The CDR3 spells CASSFSGIAYEQYF. The CDR3 DNA is TGTGCCAGCAGCTTTAGCGGGATTGCCTACGAGCAGTACTTC. V is TRBV7-2 and J is TRBJ2-7; 8 bases agree with TRBD2. This CDR3 has 14 amino acids. Germline V CDR1 and CDR2: SGHTA, FQGNSA. V lost 3 bases to trimming and J lost 2 bases; unmatched junction nucleotides: 3.

This clone is a singleton in its sample. The chain recombines TRBV5-6 with TRBJ1-1; tentative D call: TRBD1 (5 bases). V was shortened by 4 bases and J by 1 base, with 14 bases between the two germline ends. The CDR3 runs to 15 residues. Looked up from germline, CDR1 is SGHDT and CDR2 is YYEEEE. CDR3 coding DNA: TGTGCCAGCAGCAAAAGACAGCTACAGAACACTGAAGCTTTCTTT. Protein sequence: CASSKRQLQNTEAFF.

This clone is a singleton in its sample. The chain links TRBV5-1 to TRBJ1-1; D call uncertain. V lost 3 bases and J 4 bases, leaving 13 bases between the germline ends. Germline CDR1 reads SGHRS; CDR2 reads YFSETQ. The CDR3 sequence is 14 residues long. The CDR3 here is CASSWVGMVTEAFF. CDR3 DNA sequence: TGCGCCAGCAGCTGGGTGGGCATGGTCACTGAAGCTTTCTTT.

The chain combines TRBV19 with TRBJ2-6, with TRBD1 matching 9 bases. Germline assignment: CDR1 LNHDA and CDR2 SQIVND (reference sequence). V shed 8 bases and J 2 bases; nucleotides not matched to a gene: 10. The CDR3 spans 17 residues. The CDR3, as DNA: TGTGCCAGTGCAACAGGGGGCGGAGGGACTGGGGCCAACGTCCTGACTTTC. This codes for CASATGGGGTGANVLTF.

This clone has a single count. V usage is TRBV28 and J usage is TRBJ2-5, with D possibly matching TRBD2 (5 bases). Deletions cut 6 bases from V and 13 bases from J, with 21 bases between. CDR1 and CDR2 (germline): MDHEN, SYDVKM. This CDR3 contains 13 residues. CDR3 sequence reads: CASSPAVERARYF. The CDR3 DNA is TGTGCCAGCAGCCCAGCGGTTGAGAGGGCTCGGTACTTC.

The chain recombines TRBV29-1 with TRBJ1-2, with D possibly TRBD1 on 6 matching bases. Trimming shortened V by 3 bases and J by 4 bases, and 12 bases separated the two germline ends. Germline loops: CDR1 SQVTM, CDR2 ANQGSEA. The CDR3 runs 13 residues. The DNA for the CDR3 is TGCAGCGTTGATGGGGGGGCGGGCTATGGCTACACCTTC. Translated: CSVDGGAGYGYTF. Variable domain in full (rest from reference TRBV29-1 and TRBJ1-2): SAVISQKPSRDICQRGTSLTIQCQVDSQVTMMFWYRQQPGQSLTLIATANQGSEATYESGFVIDKFPISRPNLTFSTLTVSNMSPEDSSIYLCSVDGGAGYGYTFGSGTRLTVV.

This clone was recorded only once. The V gene is TRBV27, the J gene TRBJ2-2, with a tentative D call TRBD1 (6 bases). V gave up 3 bases and J gave up 6 bases, with 8 bases separating them. This CDR3 is 13 amino acids long. From germline, CDR1 is MNHEY and CDR2 SMNVEV (reference sequence). The CDR3 here is CASSFNRAGELFF. CDR3 coding DNA: TGTGCCAGCAGTTTTAACAGGGCCGGGGAGCTGTTTTTT.

The gene calls are TRBV5-1 and TRBJ2-7, with 9 bases identical to TRBD1. CDR1 SGHRS and CDR2 YFSETQ come from the germline V gene. CDR3 length equals 15 residues. With 0 bases clipped from V and 5 bases from J, the junction kept 6 bases outside the gene matches. CDR3 loop: CASSLAGGTGNEQYF. The CDR3 bases are TGCGCCAGCAGCTTGGCTGGCGGGACAGGGAACGAGCAGTACTTC.

The V gene is TRBV19, the J gene TRBJ2-5; a weak D match, TRBD2 (6 bases). The germline V gene encodes CDR1 LNHDA and CDR2 SQIVND (reference sequence). Trimming removed 6 bases from V and 2 bases from J, with 19 bases in between. The CDR3 runs to 16 residues. The CDR3 DNA is TGTGCCAGTAGCCAACGGGACTTCTCGGGACAAGAGACCCAGTACTTC. Its translation is CASSQRDFSGQETQYF.

The chain combines TRBV4-3 with TRBJ1-1, with 9 bases that match TRBD1. The CDR3 totals 15 residues. The V and J ends lost 4 bases and 3 bases, in that order; junction bases with no gene match: 6. Germline CDR1 LGHNA, CDR2 YSLEER. The CDR3 bases are TGCGCCAGCAGCCTGGACAGGGGATGGGACACTGAAGCTTTCTTT. Translation: CASSLDRGWDTEAFF.

Only a few counts were recorded for this clone. The V call is TRBV9, the J call TRBJ2-5, with 7 bases that match TRBD1. The trim removed 6 bases at V and 3 bases at J, leaving 11 bases unmatched. Germline V gene lookup returns CDR1 SGDLS and CDR2 YYNGEE. The CDR3 is made up of 15 amino acids. CDR3 sequence reads: CASTRTPQGEETQYF. CDR3 nucleotides: TGTGCCAGCACCAGGACTCCCCAGGGGGAAGAGACCCAGTACTTC.

The rearrangement uses TRBV29-1 and TRBJ2-3, with TRBD2 identical over 9 bases. This CDR3 spans 14 amino acids. Germline V gene lookup returns CDR1 SQVTM and CDR2 ANQGSEA. The V and J ends lost 7 bases and 0 bases, in that order; junction bases with no gene match: 5. The chain's CDR3 is CSAGGLASTDTQYF. DNA of the CDR3: TGCAGCGCCGGAGGACTAGCGAGCACAGATACGCAGTATTTT.

The rearrangement uses TRBV15 and TRBJ2-7, with a weak D call TRBD1 (5 bases). V lost 1 base to trimming and J lost 0 bases, with 7 bases between them. The CDR3 is 14 amino acids. Germline V lookup: CDR1 LNHNV, CDR2 YYDKDF (reference sequence). CDR3 bases: TGTGCCACCAGCAGAGGTGGGGCCTCCTACGAGCAGTACTTC. This gives the protein CATSRGGASYEQYF. Using reference TRBV15 and TRBJ2-7 for the parts outside the CDR3, the full variable domain is DAMVIQNPRYQVTQFGKPVTLSCSQTLNHNVMYWYQQKSSQAPKLLFHYYDKDFNNEADTPDNFQSRRPNTSFCFLDIRSPGLGDTAMYLCATSRGGASYEQYFGPGTRLTVT.

The V call is TRBV5-1, the J call TRBJ1-1; D gene unclear. This CDR3 is 14 amino acids long. V gave up 2 bases and J gave up 0 bases, with 8 bases separating them. Germline loops: CDR1 SGHRS, CDR2 YFSETQ. CDR3 bases: TGCGCCAGCAGCTTCACGGGTGTGAACACTGAAGCTTTCTTT. This translates into CASSFTGVNTEAFF.

This clone was picked up one time. This chain uses TRBV19 with TRBJ1-6; 7 bases line up with TRBD1. V lost 10 bases, J lost 7 bases, and 10 bases stayed unmatched. CDR1 LNHDA and CDR2 SQIVND come from the germline V gene (reference sequence). The CDR3 covers 14 residues. The CDR3 is CATSQQGRNSPLHF. The CDR3 DNA reads as TGTGCCACTTCCCAACAGGGGAGGAATTCACCCCTCCACTTT.

This clone has just one count. The rearrangement uses TRBV29-1 and TRBJ1-5, with D perhaps TRBD1 (6 bases). This CDR3 spans 14 amino acids. V was clipped by 7 bases and J by 1 base, with 14 bases between them. CDR1 and CDR2 from the germline V gene are SQVTM and ANQGSEA. CDR3 bases: TGCAGCGCGAGAGGGGGGGGAAGCAATCAGCCCCAGCATTTT. Its protein product is CSARGGGSNQPQHF.

The CDR3 reads CASSLFAGETQYF. For the CDR3, the DNA is TGCGCCAGCAGCTTGTTTGCCGGGGAGACCCAGTACTTC. This chain joins TRBV5-1 and TRBJ2-5; D uncertain. The V gene's germline CDR1 is SGHRS and CDR2 YFSETQ. V shed 1 base and J shed 5 bases, with 9 bases lying between them. The CDR3 extends over 13 amino acids. Using reference TRBV5-1 and TRBJ2-5 for the parts outside the CDR3, the full variable domain is KAGVTQTPRYLIKTRGQQVTLSCSPISGHRSVSWYQQTPGQGLQFLFEYFSETQRNKGNFPGRFSGRQFSNSRSEMNVSTLELGDSALYLCASSLFAGETQYFGPGTRLLVL.

The CDR3 sequence is CASSQRGLVTQETQYF. Written as DNA, the CDR3 is TGCGCCAGCAGCCAACGGGGACTAGTAACCCAAGAGACCCAGTACTTC. The chain carries TRBV4-1 and TRBJ2-5, with 8 bases matching TRBD2. The ends lost 2 bases at V and 1 base at J; junction bases unmatched: 6. The CDR3 sequence is 16 residues long. The germline V gene has CDR1 MGHRA and CDR2 YSYEKL.

This clone was detected once. The genes are TRBV18 and TRBJ2-7, with D maybe TRBD2 (6 bases). This CDR3 is 15 amino acids long. V was cut by 5 bases and J by 0 bases, with 14 bases left in between. In germline, CDR1 is KGHSH, CDR2 LQKENI. In nucleotides, the CDR3 is TGTGCCAGCTCAAGGGGAGGCACCAGCTCCTACGAGCAGTACTTC. Protein product: CASSRGGTSSYEQYF.

Regarding this clone: Other nucleotide sequences from this sample produce the same CDR3. The V gene is TRBV28, the J gene TRBJ1-2, with D possibly matching TRBD1 (5 bases). The CDR3 length is 12 residues. V lost 3 bases and J 4 bases, leaving 6 bases between the germline ends. Germline assignment: CDR1 MDHEN and CDR2 SYDVKM. As DNA, the CDR3 is TGTGCCAGCAGTTTGCAGGGCTATGGCTACACCTTC. It yields the protein CASSLQGYGYTF.

The V gene is TRBV5-1, the J gene TRBJ2-3; 8 bases are shared with TRBD2. CDR3 length: 16 amino acids. After removal of 4 bases from V and 6 bases from J, the junction contained 13 bases not matched to a gene. In germline, CDR1 is SGHRS, CDR2 YFSETQ. The CDR3 loop reads CASSRVTSGGGDTQYF. CDR3 DNA: TGCGCCAGCAGCCGGGTAACTAGCGGCGGTGGGGATACGCAGTATTTT.

The chain recombines TRBV24-1 with TRBJ2-3; 11 nucleotides line up with TRBD1. V lost 3 bases to trimming and J lost 6 bases; unmatched junction nucleotides: 7. The CDR3 contains 16 residues. Germline V lookup: CDR1 KGHDR, CDR2 SFDVKD. The CDR3 reads CATSDPGQGASDTQYF. The CDR3 DNA is TGTGCCACCAGTGATCCTGGACAGGGGGCAAGTGATACGCAGTATTTT.

The chain has TRBV19 and TRBJ2-5; D might be TRBD2 (5 bases). Germline lookup yields CDR1 LNHDA and CDR2 SQIVND (reference sequence). V lost 4 bases to trimming and J lost 5 bases, with 14 bases between them. The CDR3 has 14 amino acids. CDR3 nucleotide sequence: TGTGCCAGTAGTACCCAAGGGCGGAGGGAGACCCAGTACTTC. As protein: CASSTQGRRETQYF.

This clone was counted a few times. The chain joins TRBV4-1 to TRBJ1-1; possibly TRBD1 for D (6 bases). Deletions cut 2 bases from V and 1 base from J, with 11 bases between. In germline, CDR1 is MGHRA, CDR2 YSYEKL. The CDR3 sequence is 15 residues long. DNA for the CDR3: TGCGCCAGCAGCCAACAGGGGTTGAGGAACACTGAAGCTTTCTTT. This translates into CASSQQGLRNTEAFF.

This clone was detected once. The chain uses TRBV18 and TRBJ1-1, with D unresolved. The germline gives CDR1 KGHSH, CDR2 LQKENI. There are 15 residues in the CDR3. Trimming left V 0 bases short and J 1 base short, with 9 bases between. CDR3 nucleotide sequence: TGTGCCAGCTCACCACCGAGTTTAGCGAACACTGAAGCTTTCTTT. Translating gives CASSPPSLANTEAFF. The variable domain in full, completed from reference TRBV18 and TRBJ1-1, reads NAGVMQNPRHLVRRRGQEARLRCSPMKGHSHVYWYRQLPEEGLKFMVYLQKENIIDESGMPKERFSAEFPKEGPSILRIQQVVRGDSAAYFCASSPPSLANTEAFFGQGTRLTVV.

Written as DNA, the CDR3 is TGTGCCAGCTCACCGGACGGACATAGCAATCAGCCCCAGCATTTT. It is translated as CASSPDGHSNQPQHF. The chain has TRBV18 and TRBJ1-5; tentative D call: TRBD1 (5 bases). The CDR3 consists of 15 residues. CDR1 and CDR2 from the germline V gene are KGHSH and LQKENI. V dropped 3 bases and J dropped 0 bases, with 9 bases sitting between them.

CDR3 coding DNA: TGTGCCAGCAGCTTAGACAGGGACACTGAAGCTTTCTTT. Translation: CASSLDRDTEAFF. The chain is built from TRBV7-9 and TRBJ1-1, with D tentatively TRBD1 (6 bases). Trimming shortened V by 1 base and J by 3 bases, and 6 bases separated the two germline ends. Germline V CDR1 and CDR2: SEHNR, FQNEAQ (reference sequence). The CDR3 totals 13 residues.

The gene calls are TRBV19 and TRBJ2-7, with 10 bases aligning to TRBD2. V lost 4 bases and J lost 3; bases outside the gene matches: 15. The length of the CDR3 is 18 residues. Germline loops: CDR1 LNHDA, CDR2 SQIVND (reference sequence). The CDR3, as DNA: TGTGCCAGTAGTAGTTTCGGGCTAGCGGGAGACTATCGCTACGAGCAGTACTTC. Amino acid sequence: CASSSFGLAGDYRYEQYF.

This rearrangement joins TRBV12-3 or TRBV12-4 to TRBJ1-2, with D possibly being TRBD1 (5 bases). V lost 5 bases to trimming and J lost 3 bases, with 10 bases between them. This CDR3 spans 13 amino acids. The CDR3 region has the DNA TGTGCCAGCAGTCCGGGGGTGGACTATGGCTACACCTTC. This translates into CASSPGVDYGYTF.

On this clone: In the same sample, other DNA sequences code for this CDR3. The DNA for the CDR3 is TGTGCCAGCAGTTTGCTCCGGGATCAGCCCCAGCATTTT. Translation gives CASSLLRDQPQHF. The chain is built from TRBV12-3 or TRBV12-4 and TRBJ1-5; D remains ambiguous. V lost 3 bases to trimming and J lost 5 bases, with 8 bases between them. The CDR3 contains 13 residues.